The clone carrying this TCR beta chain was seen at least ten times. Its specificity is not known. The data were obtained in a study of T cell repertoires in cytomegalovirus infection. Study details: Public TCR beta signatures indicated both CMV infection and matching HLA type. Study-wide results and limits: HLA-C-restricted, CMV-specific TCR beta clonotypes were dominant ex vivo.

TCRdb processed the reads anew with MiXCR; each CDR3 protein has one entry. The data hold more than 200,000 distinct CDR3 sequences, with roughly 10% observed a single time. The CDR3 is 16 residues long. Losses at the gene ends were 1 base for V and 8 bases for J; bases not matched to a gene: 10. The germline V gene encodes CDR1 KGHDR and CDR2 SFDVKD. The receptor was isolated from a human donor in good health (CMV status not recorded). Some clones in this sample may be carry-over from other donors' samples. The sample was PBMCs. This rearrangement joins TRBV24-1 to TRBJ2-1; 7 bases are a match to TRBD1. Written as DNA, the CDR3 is TGTGCCACCAGTGATTTCGTGTCGACAGGGTCTGATGAGCAGTTCTTC. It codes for CATSDFVSTGSDEQFF.